A selection of T cell receptor beta chains follows, all from one sample in a study of molecular identifiers for immune sequencing clone quantification. Each CDR3 protein is one row after TCRdb ran MiXCR on the PCR reads. This table has under 800,000 distinct CDR3 sequences, roughly 23% appearing once. Input material: naive CD8+ T cells from blood, with Jurkat cell RNA spiked in. The receptors stem from a human donor in good health. Some libraries in this study had Jurkat cell RNA spiked in. Both conserved end residues are part of each CDR3. D genes are given only for firm matches. Expanded clones are given a class, and other clones once, few, many or no size at all.

J gene,D gene,clone size,V gene,CDR3 protein,CDR3 DNA
TRBJ2-6,.,many,TRBV12-3/TRBV12-4,CASSFSVSGANVLTF,TGTGCCAGCAGTTTCTCGGTTTCTGGGGCCAACGTCCTGACTTTC
TRBJ1-1,TRBD1,.,TRBV5-3,CAWDRVPTAAFF,TGTGCCTGGGACAGGGTTCCCACTGCAGCTTTCTTT
TRBJ1-3,TRBD1,many,TRBV9,CASSVSPDRAGNTIYF,TGTGCCAGCAGCGTAAGCCCCGACAGGGCTGGAAACACCATATATTTT
TRBJ2-5,TRBD1,many,TRBV29-1,CSVEGTDIGQETQYF,TGCAGCGTTGAGGGGACAGATATCGGCCAAGAGACCCAGTACTTC
TRBJ2-2,.,few,TRBV7-3,CASSPWGDMNTGELFF,TGTGCCAGCAGTCCCTGGGGCGATATGAACACCGGGGAGCTGTTTTTT
TRBJ2-1,TRBD2,many,TRBV20-1,CSASAGGPYNEQFF,TGCAGTGCTAGCGCGGGGGGCCCTTACAATGAGCAGTTCTTC
TRBJ2-1,.,many,TRBV6-6,CASSYLISSYNEQFF,TGTGCCAGCAGTTATCTCATCAGCTCCTACAATGAGCAGTTCTTC
TRBJ2-7,TRBD2,.,TRBV7-3,CASSPSGGVHEQYF,TGTGCCAGCAGCCCGTCGGGGGGGGTCCACGAGCAGTACTTC
TRBJ2-1,TRBD2,many,TRBV29-1,CSPSPGTSGPDSYNEQFF,TGCAGCCCCTCGCCCGGGACTAGCGGGCCTGACTCCTACAATGAGCAGTTCTTC
TRBJ2-6,.,few,TRBV4-2,CASSQDFLAANVLTF,TGTGCCAGCAGCCAAGACTTTCTCGCGGCCAACGTCCTGACTTTC
TRBJ2-1,.,few,TRBV12-3/TRBV12-4,CASSPFVSTYNEQFF,TGTGCCAGCAGCCCCTTCGTCTCCACATACAATGAGCAGTTCTTC
TRBJ1-1,.,.,TRBV29-1,CSAVGGFDTAAFF,TGCAGCGCAGTCGGAGGTTTCGACACTGCCGCTTTCTTT
TRBJ2-3,TRBD2,few,TRBV7-9,CASSSVRGGAEDTQYF,TGTGCCAGCAGCTCAGTAAGGGGAGGGGCAGAAGATACGCAGTATTTT
TRBJ2-3,TRBD1,.,TRBV12-3/TRBV12-4,CASSPPGGKTDTQYF,TGTGCCAGCAGCCCACCAGGGGGAAAAACAGATACGCAGTATTTT
TRBJ1-3,.,.,TRBV27,CAGSLMASGNTIYF,TGTGCCGGCAGTTTAATGGCCTCTGGAAACACCATATATTTT
TRBJ1-1,.,.,TRBV15,CATSRDPGTEAFF,TGTGCCACCAGCAGAGACCCAGGAACTGAAGCTTTCTTT
TRBJ1-3,TRBD1,many,TRBV5-6,CASSLPGTDPIGNTIYF,TGTGCCAGCAGCTTGCCGGGGACAGACCCGATAGGAAACACCATATATTTT
TRBJ2-7,TRBD2,once,TRBV4-3,CASSRGLEDYEQYF,TGCGCCAGCAGCCGCGGACTAGAAGACTACGAGCAGTACTTC
TRBJ2-7,.,.,TRBV28,CATSDMGSYEQYF,TGTGCCACCTCGGACATGGGGTCCTACGAGCAGTACTTC
TRBJ2-5,.,.,TRBV24-1,CATSDAAETQYF,TGTGCCACCAGTGATGCGGCGGAGACCCAGTACTTC
TRBJ2-1,TRBD2,.,TRBV9,CASSSGGLAGVREQFF,TGTGCCAGCAGCTCCGGAGGACTAGCGGGAGTAAGAGAGCAGTTCTTC
TRBJ1-1,.,many,TRBV2,CASSGDDRYYTEAFF,TGTGCCAGCAGTGGGGATGACAGGTACTACACTGAAGCTTTCTTT